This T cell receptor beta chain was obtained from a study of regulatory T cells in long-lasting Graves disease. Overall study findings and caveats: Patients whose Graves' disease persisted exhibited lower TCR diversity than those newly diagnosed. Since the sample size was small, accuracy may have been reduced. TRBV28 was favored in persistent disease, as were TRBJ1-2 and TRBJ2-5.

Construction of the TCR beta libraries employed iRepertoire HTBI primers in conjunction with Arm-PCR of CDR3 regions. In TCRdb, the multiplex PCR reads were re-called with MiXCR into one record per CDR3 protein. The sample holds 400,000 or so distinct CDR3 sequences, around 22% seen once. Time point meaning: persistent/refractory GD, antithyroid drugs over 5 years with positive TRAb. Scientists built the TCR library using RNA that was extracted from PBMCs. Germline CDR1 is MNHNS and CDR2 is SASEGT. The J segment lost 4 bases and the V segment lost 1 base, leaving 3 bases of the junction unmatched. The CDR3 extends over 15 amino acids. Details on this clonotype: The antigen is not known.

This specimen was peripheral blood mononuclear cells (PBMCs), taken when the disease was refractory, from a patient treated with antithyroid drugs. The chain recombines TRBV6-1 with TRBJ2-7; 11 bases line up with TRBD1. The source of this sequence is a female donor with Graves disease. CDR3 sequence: CASSEEGTGGYEQYF. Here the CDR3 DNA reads TGTGCCAGCAGTGAAGAGGGGACAGGGGGGTACGAGCAGTACTTC.